These 2 T cell receptor beta chains were all obtained from the same sample, sequenced in a study of CD8 T cells in Susac syndrome. An input of about 0.45 to 1 ug of RNA was subjected to reverse transcription using random hexamers. TCRdb analysed the immunoSEQ multiplex PCR reads with MiXCR anew, one entry per CDR3 protein. The top ten hold 0.21% of the sample, which has roughly 140,000 distinct CDR3 sequences, approximately 94% seen once. Sequencing input: CD8+ T cells from PBMCs. The receptors originated from a human donor with multiple sclerosis.

This clonotype was seen a few times. The V gene is TRBV6-5, the J gene TRBJ2-5; 12 positions match TRBD2. The CDR3 sequence is 14 residues long. Looked up from germline, CDR1 is MNHEY and CDR2 is SVGAGI. V lost 6 bases and J lost 5; bases outside the gene matches: 4. CDR3 sequence (DNA): TGTGCCAGCAGCCTAGCGGGGGGGCCTGAGACCCAGTACTTC. Translating it yields CASSLAGGPETQYF.

The chain joins TRBV14 to TRBJ1-1; D might be TRBD1 (5 bases). Between the trimmed V and J ends, which lost 4 bases and 10 bases, there was a span of 19 bases. The CDR3 is 14 amino acids. From germline, CDR1 is SGHDN and CDR2 FVKESK. The CDR3 protein is CASSPPPGSHGAFF. CDR3 bases: TGTGCCAGCAGCCCCCCGCCAGGGTCTCACGGAGCTTTCTTT. The full variable domain, in which reference TRBV14 and TRBJ1-1 provide the parts outside the CDR3, is EAGVTQFPSHSVIEKGQTVTLRCDPISGHDNLYWYRRVMGKEIKFLLHFVKESKQDESGMPNNRFLAERTGGTYSTLKVQPAELEDSGVYFCASSPPPGSHGAFFGQGTRLTVV.